The 32 T cell receptor beta chains below were found in one sample sequenced in a study of STAT5B mutations in CD4+ large granular lymphocyte leukemia. The table came from immunoSEQ multiplex PCR; TCRdb's copy has only in-frame clones and leaves some out. Of 30,000 to 40,000 clones listed, roughly three quarters are singletons. The sample taken for sequencing was CD4+ T cells from blood buffy coats. These receptors all stem from a human donor in good health.

The chain employs TRBV10-3 and TRBJ2-7; perhaps TRBD1 as D (6 bases). CDR1 and CDR2 (germline): ENHRY, SYGVKD. This CDR3 has 11 residues. Trimming left V 11 bases short and J 2 bases short, with 10 bases between. This CDR3 reads CAVTGAYEQYF. The CDR3 region has the DNA TGTGCCGTGACAGGAGCCTACGAGCAGTACTTC.

This sequence joins TRBV4-3 and TRBJ2-2; D possibly corresponds to TRBD2 (6 bases). Germline loops: CDR1 LGHNA, CDR2 YSLEER. V gave up 4 bases and J gave up 4 bases, with 13 bases separating them. The CDR3 runs 15 residues. In DNA form, the CDR3 reads TGCGCCAGCAGCCCGGGACTTACAAGCACCGGGGAGCTGTTTTTT. This encodes CASSPGLTSTGELFF.

V usage is TRBV18 and J usage is TRBJ2-7, with D perhaps matching TRBD2 (7 bases). Germline V gene data show CDR1 as KGHSH and CDR2 as LQKENI. The CDR3 spans 17 residues. V shed 5 bases and J shed 3 bases, with 23 bases lying between them. The CDR3 DNA reads as TGTGCCAGCTCATCAGAGCTGCAACGGGGGGCAGACTACGAGCAGTACTTC. It translates to CASSSELQRGADYEQYF.

This clone was seen just once. The chain has TRBV19 and TRBJ2-3, with 13 bases aligning to TRBD2. Germline CDR1 LNHDA, CDR2 SQIVND (reference sequence). This CDR3 is built from 16 residues. The ends lost 4 bases at V and 2 bases at J; junction bases unmatched: 3. The CDR3 sequence: CASSTTSGGPTDTQYF. DNA for the CDR3: TGTGCCAGTAGTACGACTAGCGGGGGGCCCACAGATACGCAGTATTTT. Drawing the rest from reference TRBV19 and TRBJ2-3, the complete variable domain is DGGITQSPKYLFRKEGQNVTLSCEQNLNHDAMYWYRQDPGQGLRLIYYSQIVNDFQKGDIAEGYSVSREKKESFPLTVTSAQKNPTAFYLCASSTTSGGPTDTQYFGPGTRLTVL.

The chain recombines TRBV4-2 with TRBJ2-3; the match to TRBD2 covers 7 bases. Germline V CDR1 and CDR2: LGHNA, YNFKEQ. Germline trimming cut 1 base from V and 6 bases from J; bases unmatched to any gene: 7. The CDR3 covers 15 residues. The CDR3 sequence is CASSQVAGVQDTQYF. CDR3 coding DNA: TGTGCCAGCAGCCAAGTGGCGGGGGTGCAGGATACGCAGTATTTT.

The V and J genes are TRBV4-2 and TRBJ2-1; 9 bases are shared with TRBD2. The ends lost 4 bases at V and 3 bases at J; junction bases unmatched: 7. CDR3 size: 16 residues. The germline gives CDR1 LGHNA, CDR2 YNFKEQ. CDR3 loop: CASSRGSGGNYNEQFF. DNA for the CDR3: TGTGCCAGCAGCCGAGGAAGCGGGGGGAACTACAATGAGCAGTTCTTC.

This rearrangement joins TRBV6-6 to TRBJ1-5; D remains unclear. This CDR3 has 12 amino acids. Trimming removed 6 bases from V and 2 bases from J, with 5 bases in between. CDR1 and CDR2 from the germline V gene are MNHNY and SVGAGI (reference sequence). The CDR3 nucleotides are TGTGCCAGCAGCTTAGGCAATCAGCCCCAGCATTTT. Its protein is CASSLGNQPQHF.

The table lists this clone with a few counts. The V gene is TRBV18, the J gene TRBJ2-7; the D is unclear. V lost 2 bases and J 3 bases, leaving 8 bases between the germline ends. CDR1 is KGHSH and CDR2 is LQKENI in the germline V gene. CDR3 length: 13 residues. The chain's CDR3 is CASSPATSYEQYF. The CDR3 coding sequence is TGTGCCAGCTCACCAGCCACAAGCTACGAGCAGTACTTC.

Remarks on this clone: The same CDR3 arises from other DNA sequences in this sample as well. The chain carries TRBV6-5 and TRBJ1-5; the match to TRBD1 covers 8 bases. The CDR3 runs 14 residues. Germline values: CDR1 MNHEY, CDR2 SVGAGI. Losses at the gene ends were 4 bases for V and 4 bases for J; bases not matched to a gene: 3. CDR3 sequence: CASSSGQGNQPQHF. As DNA, the CDR3 is TGTGCCAGCAGTTCCGGACAGGGAAATCAGCCCCAGCATTTT.

This clone was counted only a few times. This chain joins TRBV6-1 and TRBJ1-1; 9 bases are a match to TRBD1. The CDR3 is 12 amino acids. Germline trimming cut 8 bases from V and 8 bases from J; bases unmatched to any gene: 6. Looked up from germline, CDR1 is MNHNS and CDR2 is SASEGT. DNA of the CDR3: TGTGCCAGCGGGACAGGGTTGGCAGAAGCTTTCTTT. Protein: CASGTGLAEAFF.

The count of this clone is one. V gene TRBV30 combines with J gene TRBJ2-7, with unresolved D. Trimming stripped 2 bases from V and 5 bases from J, with 16 bases between. Per germline, CDR1 GTSNPN and CDR2 SVGIG (reference sequence). CDR3 length: 14 residues. The CDR3 here is CAWSSGLPVDEQYF. The CDR3, as DNA: TGTGCCTGGAGTTCCGGGCTGCCAGTGGACGAGCAGTACTTC.

This clone was observed once. This chain uses TRBV5-5 with TRBJ2-2, with D perhaps matching TRBD1 or TRBD2 (6 bases each). With 0 bases removed from V and 7 bases from J, the gap between germline ends came to 16 bases. This CDR3 has 16 residues. CDR1 is SGHKS and CDR2 is YYEKEE in the germline V gene (reference sequence). This CDR3 reads CASSLEPGGRFGELFF. CDR3 bases: TGTGCCAGCAGCTTGGAACCCGGGGGCCGGTTCGGGGAGCTGTTTTTT.

The J gene is TRBJ2-5, the V gene TRBV4-1; a weak D match, TRBD2 (6 bases). The V gene's germline CDR1 is MGHRA and CDR2 YSYEKL. The CDR3 is made up of 15 amino acids. The V end was cut by 0 bases, the J end by 5 bases, with 13 bases between. DNA of the CDR3: TGCGCCAGCAGCCAAGAGGGACTTCGGCAGGAGACCCAGTACTTC. Its translation is CASSQEGLRQETQYF.

The V and J genes are TRBV7-2 and TRBJ2-1; D is perhaps TRBD1 or TRBD2 (5 bases each). This CDR3 comprises 18 residues. Looked up from germline, CDR1 is SGHTA and CDR2 is FQGNSA. V lost 4 bases, J lost 7 bases, and 26 bases lay in between. The CDR3 DNA is TGTGCCAGCAGCTACTCCAGGGCAGGGTGGGGGTACGGGAATGAGCAGTTCTTC. Translation: CASSYSRAGWGYGNEQFF.

The gene calls are TRBV5-8 and TRBJ1-6, with 8 bases aligning to TRBD1. V lost 4 bases to trimming and J lost 4 bases; unmatched junction nucleotides: 4. The CDR3 sequence is 15 residues long. Germline V gene lookup returns CDR1 SGHTS and CDR2 YDEGEE. CDR3 sequence (DNA): TGTGCCAGCAGCAGAACAGGGGGATATAATTCACCCCTCCACTTT. Amino acids: CASSRTGGYNSPLHF.

The gene calls are TRBV5-8 and TRBJ1-5; D is uncertain. Germline V CDR1 and CDR2: SGHTS, YDEGEE. V dropped 2 bases and J dropped 1 base, with 4 bases sitting between them. This CDR3 region has 13 residues. CDR3 DNA: TGTGCCAGCAGCTTTTACAGCAATCAGCCCCAGCATTTT. It is translated as CASSFYSNQPQHF.

This clone was seen only once. The CDR3 loop is CASSVDPGTGGRGYTF. In DNA form, the CDR3 reads TGTGCCAGCAGCGTAGACCCCGGGACAGGGGGCAGGGGCTACACCTTC. This chain links TRBV9 with TRBJ1-2; 12 bases align to TRBD1. With 0 bases clipped from V and 8 bases from J, the junction kept 8 bases outside the gene matches. The CDR3 covers 16 residues. The V gene's germline CDR1 is SGDLS and CDR2 YYNGEE.

The chain carries TRBV7-6 and TRBJ1-3, with D perhaps matching TRBD1 (5 bases). Trimming left V 7 bases short and J 3 bases short, with 13 bases between. The CDR3 sequence is 14 residues long. Per the germline V gene, CDR1 is SGHVS and CDR2 is FNYEAQ. In DNA, the CDR3 is TGTGCCAGCACCCAAGGGACGTATGGAAACACCATATATTTT. Translating it yields CASTQGTYGNTIYF.

The rearrangement uses TRBV7-2 and TRBJ2-5; D could derive from TRBD1 or TRBD2 (5 bases each). Germline lookup yields CDR1 SGHTA and CDR2 FQGNSA. This CDR3 is built from 13 residues. The V gene lost 5 bases and the J gene lost 4 bases, with 11 bases spanning the gap. This CDR3 is CASSTGRRETQYF. The CDR3 nucleotides read TGTGCCAGCAGCACGGGACGGAGAGAGACCCAGTACTTC.

This clone has a handful of counts. The chain has TRBV2 and TRBJ1-1; no clear D gene. The V and J ends lost 7 bases and 8 bases respectively, with 11 bases between them. The CDR3 loop spans 11 amino acids. Germline CDR1 and CDR2: SNHLY and FYNNEI. CDR3 sequence (DNA): TGTGCCAGCAACGCTCAAGTAGAAGCTTTCTTT. Protein sequence: CASNAQVEAFF.

The chain couples TRBV5-6 to TRBJ2-7; 8 nucleotides align to TRBD1. V lost 4 bases and J lost 2; bases outside the gene matches: 2. The germline gives CDR1 SGHDT, CDR2 YYEEEE. The CDR3 extends over 13 amino acids. The CDR3 is CASSRTGTYEQYF. In DNA form, the CDR3 reads TGTGCCAGCAGCCGGACAGGGACCTACGAGCAGTACTTC.

This clone has just a few counts. The chain links TRBV9 to TRBJ1-5; D gene ambiguous. The V and J ends lost 4 bases and 3 bases respectively, with 8 bases between them. The V gene's germline CDR1 is SGDLS and CDR2 YYNGEE. CDR3 length: 13 amino acids. CDR3 sequence (DNA): TGTGCCAGCAGCACGGACCTCAATCAGCCCCAGCATTTT. Protein sequence: CASSTDLNQPQHF.

The CDR3 DNA sequence: TGTGCCAGCAGGGACCCCAAGGCGGGGTCGACTGAAGCTTTCTTT. Protein product: CASRDPKAGSTEAFF. The chain employs TRBV6-6 and TRBJ1-1; no clear D. Trimming took 6 bases from V and 5 from J, leaving 19 bases between them. The CDR3 sequence is 15 residues long. CDR1 and CDR2 from the germline V gene are MNHNY and SVGAGI (reference sequence).

The chain has TRBV9 and TRBJ1-2; 12 nucleotides agree with TRBD1. CDR3 size: 18 residues. CDR1 is SGDLS, CDR2 YYNGEE, per germline. V lost 3 bases to trimming and J lost 6 bases; unmatched junction nucleotides: 15. The CDR3 spells CASSGIHVPGQGANGYTF. The CDR3 DNA is TGTGCCAGCAGCGGGATCCATGTACCGGGACAGGGGGCTAATGGCTACACCTTC.

This clone appeared a few times. The chain combines TRBV2 with TRBJ2-2, with D hard to call. Between the trimmed V and J ends, which lost 8 bases and 3 bases, there was a span of 10 bases. This CDR3 spans 13 amino acids. Looked up from germline, CDR1 is SNHLY and CDR2 is FYNNEI. CDR3 region: CASAPEHTGELFF. CDR3 sequence (DNA): TGTGCCAGCGCCCCGGAGCACACCGGGGAGCTGTTTTTT.

The V call is TRBV28, the J call TRBJ1-2, with 11 bases aligning to TRBD1. CDR3 length: 13 amino acids. Germline V gene lookup returns CDR1 MDHEN and CDR2 SYDVKM. V shed 7 bases and J 10 bases; nucleotides not matched to a gene: 8. CDR3 bases: TGTGCCAGCACCCGGGACAGGGGGGCTTTCTACACCTTC. Translated, it gives CASTRDRGAFYTF.

The chain recombines TRBV7-6 with TRBJ2-5, with D possibly TRBD2 on 6 matching bases. V lost 1 base to trimming and J lost 9 bases, with 18 bases between them. The CDR3 has 15 amino acids. CDR1 is SGHVS, CDR2 FNYEAQ, per germline. As DNA, the CDR3 is TGTGCCAGCAGCTTAGGGGGGGTCGACACCATACCCCAGTACTTC. Its translation: CASSLGGVDTIPQYF.

The CDR3 here is CASSPVGGDQPQHF. The CDR3 bases are TGTGCCAGCAGCCCCGTGGGGGGCGATCAGCCCCAGCATTTT. The rearrangement joins TRBV11-2 to TRBJ1-5; D possibly corresponds to TRBD1 (6 bases). Germline lookup yields CDR1 SGHAT and CDR2 FQNNGV. V shed 5 bases and J shed 5 bases, with 13 bases lying between them. This CDR3 has 14 amino acids.

The chain recombines TRBV18 with TRBJ2-5; 9 bases match TRBD2. CDR1 and CDR2 from the germline V gene are KGHSH and LQKENI. The V gene end was trimmed by 3 bases and the J gene end by 2 bases; junction bases not matched to a gene: 1. The CDR3 has 14 amino acids. CDR3 protein: CASSPAGGQETQYF. In DNA form, the CDR3 reads TGTGCCAGCTCACCTGCGGGGGGGCAAGAGACCCAGTACTTC.

The J gene is TRBJ1-6, the V gene TRBV6-6; 9 bases match TRBD1. The CDR3 sequence is 15 residues long. The V gene's germline CDR1 is MNHNY and CDR2 SVGAGI (reference sequence). Trimming removed 6 bases from V and 9 bases from J; junction bases left unmatched: 9. CDR3 nucleotide sequence: TGTGCCAGCAGGGTTACCGGGACAGGGACTTCACCCCTCCACTTT. It codes for CASRVTGTGTSPLHF.

The J gene is TRBJ2-2, the V gene TRBV9; 7 positions agree with TRBD2. The V gene's germline CDR1 is SGDLS and CDR2 YYNGEE. The trim removed 3 bases at V and 4 bases at J, leaving 12 bases unmatched. This CDR3 comprises 17 residues. CDR3 DNA sequence: TGTGCCAGCAGCGCTACCCCCCGGGGGAGGGGCACCGGGGAGCTGTTTTTT. This gives the protein CASSATPRGRGTGELFF.

The genes are TRBV28 and TRBJ2-3, with a tentative D call TRBD2 (7 bases). This CDR3 has 12 residues. CDR1 MDHEN and CDR2 SYDVKM come from the germline V gene. Between the trimmed V and J ends, which lost 7 bases and 5 bases, there was a span of 10 bases. The CDR3: CASTRGGDTQYF. The DNA for the CDR3 is TGTGCCAGCACGAGGGGGGGAGATACGCAGTATTTT.